The 27 T cell receptor beta chains below were found in one sample sequenced in a study of CD8+CD57+ T cells in acquired aplastic anemia. TCR beta VDJ and CDR3 profiles were obtained from a genomic DNA template. TCRdb re-analysed the reads in MiXCR, keeping a single row per CDR3 protein. The sample has 200,000 to 250,000 distinct CDR3 sequences, roughly 57% seen once; the top ten hold approximately 30%. Sequencing used sorted CD4+, CD8+, or CD8+CD57+ T cells (not recorded which) from PBMCs. The source of these receptors is a human donor in good health.

The rearrangement links TRBV7-9 to TRBJ2-1; D might be TRBD2 (6 bases). Germline-derived CDR1 and CDR2 are SEHNR and FQNEAQ (reference sequence). The CDR3 totals 15 residues. V lost 8 bases and J lost 7, with 21 bases in between. CDR3 protein: CASRLGGINLNEQFF. CDR3 sequence (DNA): TGTGCCAGCCGTTTAGGAGGGATTAACCTGAATGAGCAGTTCTTC.

As to this clonotype: As the CDR3 is not closed by the conserved phenylalanine or tryptophan, this likely results from a read error. The chain recombines TRBV19 with TRBJ2-3; D gene uncertain. Deletions cut 6 bases from V and 6 bases from J, with 7 bases between. Germline assignment: CDR1 LNHDA and CDR2 SQIVND (reference sequence). The CDR3 length is 11 residues. In DNA form, the CDR3 reads TGTGCCAGTAGATTCGCTGATACGCAGTATCTT. As protein: CASRFADTQYL.

This clonotype was counted at least ten times. The J gene is TRBJ2-5, the V gene TRBV9; no clear D gene. Germline loops: CDR1 SGDLS, CDR2 YYNGEE. The CDR3 loop spans 14 amino acids. V was trimmed by 0 bases and J by 4 bases, leaving 10 bases between them. The CDR3 bases are TGTGCCAGCAGCGTAGATAATTCGGGAGAGACCCAGTACTTC. It specifies CASSVDNSGETQYF.

The chain couples TRBV29-1 to TRBJ2-1; tentatively, D is TRBD2 (6 bases). Germline-derived CDR1 and CDR2 are SQVTM and ANQGSEA. There are 15 residues in the CDR3. With 0 bases removed from V and 4 bases from J, the gap between germline ends came to 13 bases. The DNA for the CDR3 is TGCAGCGTTGAAGATCTAAGGGGACTTTACAATGAGCAGTTCTTC. Amino acid sequence: CSVEDLRGLYNEQFF.

This clonotype was seen a handful of times. This chain connects TRBV9 to TRBJ2-7; 8 bases line up with TRBD1. Germline-derived CDR1 and CDR2 are SGDLS and YYNGEE. This CDR3 contains 15 residues. V lost 1 base, J lost 0 bases, and 3 bases stayed unmatched. The CDR3 protein is CASSVQGAGSYEQYF. In DNA form, the CDR3 reads TGTGCCAGCAGCGTACAGGGGGCCGGCTCCTACGAGCAGTACTTC.

This chain connects TRBV29-1 to TRBJ2-7; D not resolved. V was shortened by 8 bases and J by 3 bases, with 11 bases between the two germline ends. Germline values: CDR1 SQVTM, CDR2 ANQGSEA. The CDR3 runs to 11 residues. The CDR3 nucleotides read TGCAGCTTGACCCAAAACTACGAGCAGTACTTC. Translating it yields CSLTQNYEQYF.

The sample holds many counts of this clonotype. CDR3 DNA: TGTGCCAGTAGTATCTGGGGTAGGGCTATGAACACTGAAGCTTTCTTT. Amino acid sequence: CASSIWGRAMNTEAFF. The chain employs TRBV19 and TRBJ1-1; D not resolved. The CDR3 contains 16 residues. V shed 3 bases and J shed 0 bases, with 14 bases lying between them. CDR1 is LNHDA, CDR2 SQIVND, per germline (reference sequence).

In its sample, this clonotype was seen a few times. This sequence joins TRBV27 and TRBJ1-5; unclear D gene. The germline V and J ends were trimmed by 2 bases and 2 bases, with 7 bases remaining between them. The CDR3 consists of 14 residues. In germline, CDR1 is MNHEY, CDR2 SMNVEV (reference sequence). The CDR3 region has the DNA TGTGCCAGCAGTTTAGGGCAACGCAATCAGCCCCAGCATTTT. Translation: CASSLGQRNQPQHF.

V and J are TRBV10-1 and TRBJ1-1; D gene uncertain. The CDR3 loop spans 17 amino acids. V shed 0 bases and J shed 0 bases, with 14 bases lying between them. Germline CDR1 reads WNHNN; CDR2 reads SYGVQD (reference sequence). The CDR3 sequence is CASSESTTTRMNTEAFF. Here the CDR3 DNA reads TGCGCCAGCAGTGAGTCTACGACGACTCGAATGAACACTGAAGCTTTCTTT.

The J gene is TRBJ1-6, the V gene TRBV19; no reliable D call. Trimming shortened V by 4 bases and J by 12 bases, and 7 bases separated the two germline ends. The CDR3 length is 11 residues. Germline V lookup: CDR1 LNHDA, CDR2 SQIVND (reference sequence). CDR3 protein: CASSTDRPLHF. The CDR3 nucleotides are TGTGCCAGTAGTACCGACCGACCCCTCCACTTT.

This chain connects TRBV5-1 to TRBJ2-1, with 8 bases that match TRBD2. The V gene's germline CDR1 is SGHRS and CDR2 YFSETQ. The length of the CDR3 is 15 residues. Unmatched junction bases numbered 5, after V lost 0 bases and J lost 6 bases. The CDR3 DNA is TGCGCCAGCAGCTTGGAGACTAGCGAGGGCAATGAGCAGTTCTTC. Protein product: CASSLETSEGNEQFF.

The table lists this clonotype with many counts. This chain joins TRBV2 and TRBJ1-1; D unresolved. The CDR3 loop spans 17 amino acids. Trimming left V 4 bases short and J 3 bases short, with 21 bases between. Germline loops: CDR1 SNHLY, CDR2 FYNNEI. In nucleotides, the CDR3 is TGTGCCAGCAGTGGTTCGGCAGTCGGGCCGACACACACTGAAGCTTTCTTT. Protein: CASSGSAVGPTHTEAFF. Complete variable domain (other parts from reference TRBV2 and TRBJ1-1): EPEVTQTPSHQVTQMGQEVILRCVPISNHLYFYWYRQILGQKVEFLVSFYNNEISEKSEIFDDQFSVERPDGSNFTLKIRSTKLEDSAMYFCASSGSAVGPTHTEAFFGQGTRLTVV.

This clonotype was counted many times. The CDR3 here is CASSPGGFTYEQYF. DNA of the CDR3: TGTGCCAGCAGCCCGGGGGGGTTTACCTACGAGCAGTACTTC. This chain links TRBV7-8 with TRBJ2-7, with 8 bases lining up with TRBD2. Germline V lookup: CDR1 SGHVS, CDR2 FQNEAQ. CDR3 size: 14 residues. Losses at the gene ends were 5 bases for V and 2 bases for J; bases not matched to a gene: 5.

The CDR3 DNA is TGCAGCAAGATGTCGGGGGGGAAAGAGACCCAGTACTTC. Protein sequence: CSKMSGGKETQYF. The chain joins TRBV20-1 to TRBJ2-5; 8 nucleotides align to TRBD2. Germline lookup yields CDR1 DFQATT and CDR2 SNEGSKA (reference sequence). The CDR3 is 13 residues long.

This clonotype was counted at least ten times. J is TRBJ2-7 and V is TRBV20-1; D is perhaps TRBD2 (6 bases). Trimming left V 6 bases short and J 0 bases short, with 12 bases between. The germline V gene encodes CDR1 DFQATT and CDR2 SNEGSKA (reference sequence). This CDR3 contains 13 residues. DNA of the CDR3: TGCAGTGCAGGGGCGGGATACTCCTACGAGCAGTACTTC. Translation: CSAGAGYSYEQYF.

The V call is TRBV7-3, the J call TRBJ2-2, with D unclear. Trimming removed 2 bases from V and 3 bases from J, with 10 bases in between. The CDR3 length is 15 residues. From germline, CDR1 is SGHTA and CDR2 FQGTGA. CDR3 nucleotides: TGTGCCAGCAGCTTAGGGCGCGATGACACCGGGGAGCTGTTTTTT. It translates to CASSLGRDDTGELFF.

The chain is built from TRBV12-3 or TRBV12-4 and TRBJ1-2, with D hard to call. Trimming removed 3 bases from V and 8 bases from J, with 10 bases in between. The CDR3 consists of 12 residues. The CDR3 is CASSFTGVGYTF. The CDR3 DNA is TGTGCCAGCAGTTTTACCGGGGTCGGCTACACCTTC.

The chain uses TRBV7-3 and TRBJ1-1; D unresolved. V lost 5 bases and J 5 bases, leaving 12 bases between the germline ends. Germline CDR1 reads SGHTA; CDR2 reads FQGTGA. CDR3 length: 13 residues. In nucleotides, the CDR3 is TGTGCCAGCAGCACCCTACTCGGGACTGAAGCTTTCTTT. Translating it yields CASSTLLGTEAFF.

This clonotype was seen ten or more times. The chain employs TRBV29-1 and TRBJ1-1, with 8 bases lining up with TRBD1. Germline-derived CDR1 and CDR2 are SQVTM and ANQGSEA. V lost 6 bases and J lost 1; bases outside the gene matches: 1. This CDR3 has 12 amino acids. CDR3 sequence reads: CSVGTGNTEAFF. CDR3 sequence (DNA): TGCAGCGTCGGGACAGGGAACACTGAAGCTTTCTTT. Looking up the rest from reference TRBV29-1 and TRBJ1-1 gives the full variable domain: SAVISQKPSRDICQRGTSLTIQCQVDSQVTMMFWYRQQPGQSLTLIATANQGSEATYESGFVIDKFPISRPNLTFSTLTVSNMSPEDSSIYLCSVGTGNTEAFFGQGTRLTVV.

The genes are TRBV7-9 and TRBJ2-1; the D call may be TRBD1 or TRBD2 (5 bases each). V gave up 1 base and J gave up 5 bases, with 12 bases separating them. Germline V gene sequence: CDR1 SEHNR, CDR2 FQNEAQ (reference sequence). The CDR3 consists of 15 residues. This CDR3 reads CASSLVLEGNNEQFF. The CDR3 coding sequence is TGTGCCAGCAGCTTAGTCCTAGAGGGGAACAATGAGCAGTTCTTC.

This clonotype was seen at least ten times. V is TRBV6-6 and J is TRBJ2-2; D call uncertain. CDR3 length equals 12 residues. The germline gives CDR1 MNHNY, CDR2 SVGAGI (reference sequence). The V gene lost 7 bases and the J gene lost 2 bases, with 5 bases spanning the gap. CDR3 DNA sequence: TGTGCCAGCACGGTAAACACCGGGGAGCTGTTTTTT. It encodes CASTVNTGELFF.

J is TRBJ2-1 and V is TRBV4-2; TRBD2 is a possible D gene (5 bases). V lost 3 bases to trimming and J lost 10 bases, with 13 bases between them. Germline V lookup: CDR1 LGHNA, CDR2 YNFKEQ. The CDR3 runs to 13 residues. The CDR3 is CASSHVGRGEQFF. In nucleotides, the CDR3 is TGTGCCAGCAGCCACGTAGGGCGCGGGGAGCAGTTCTTC.

The sample holds many counts of this clonotype. The chain joins TRBV20-1 to TRBJ2-7, with D perhaps TRBD1 or TRBD2 (5 bases each). The germline V gene encodes CDR1 DFQATT and CDR2 SNEGSKA (reference sequence). The CDR3 is 14 residues long. V was clipped by 1 base and J by 5 bases, with 15 bases between them. The CDR3 sequence: CSARGGMGTDEQYF. CDR3 nucleotides: TGCAGTGCTAGAGGTGGGATGGGGACCGACGAGCAGTACTTC.

A note on this clonotype: This sequence may be a read error, since a much larger clone differs from it by one base. A read error is likely, as this CDR3 ends without the conserved phenylalanine or tryptophan. This chain links TRBV12-3 or TRBV12-4 with TRBJ1-1, with a tentative D call TRBD1 (5 bases). CDR3 length: 12 amino acids. Trimming stripped 7 bases from V and 10 bases from J, with 16 bases between. CDR3 sequence: CASTPGGLSAFL. DNA of the CDR3: TGTGCCAGCACCCCGGGGGGGTTGTCAGCTTTCCTT.

This clonotype has at least ten counts. The rearrangement links TRBV7-6 to TRBJ1-1; D gene unclear. Germline CDR1 is SGHVS and CDR2 is FNYEAQ. The CDR3 extends over 12 amino acids. V was clipped by 1 base and J by 7 bases, with 7 bases between them. CDR3 amino acids: CASSLGEGEAFF. The CDR3 DNA reads as TGTGCCAGCAGCTTAGGGGAGGGTGAAGCTTTCTTT.

The chain couples TRBV9 to TRBJ1-2; no clear D. With 0 bases removed from V and 14 bases from J, the gap between germline ends came to 11 bases. The CDR3 has 11 residues. Germline assignment: CDR1 SGDLS and CDR2 YYNGEE. The CDR3 DNA follows: TGTGCCAGCAGCGTAGGTCCGGGCCTGACCTTC. It specifies CASSVGPGLTF.

Regarding this clonotype: As the CDR3 is not closed by the conserved phenylalanine or tryptophan, this likely results from a read error. V usage is TRBV20-1 and J usage is TRBJ1-4; a possible D gene is TRBD1 (6 bases). The CDR3 consists of 13 residues. The V end lost 5 bases, the J end lost 10 bases, and 17 bases lay between the germline ends. CDR1 and CDR2 (germline): DFQATT, SNEGSKA (reference sequence). CDR3 residues: CSAHRVDDGKLFL. CDR3 DNA: TGCAGTGCTCACAGGGTTGATGATGGAAAACTGTTTCTT.